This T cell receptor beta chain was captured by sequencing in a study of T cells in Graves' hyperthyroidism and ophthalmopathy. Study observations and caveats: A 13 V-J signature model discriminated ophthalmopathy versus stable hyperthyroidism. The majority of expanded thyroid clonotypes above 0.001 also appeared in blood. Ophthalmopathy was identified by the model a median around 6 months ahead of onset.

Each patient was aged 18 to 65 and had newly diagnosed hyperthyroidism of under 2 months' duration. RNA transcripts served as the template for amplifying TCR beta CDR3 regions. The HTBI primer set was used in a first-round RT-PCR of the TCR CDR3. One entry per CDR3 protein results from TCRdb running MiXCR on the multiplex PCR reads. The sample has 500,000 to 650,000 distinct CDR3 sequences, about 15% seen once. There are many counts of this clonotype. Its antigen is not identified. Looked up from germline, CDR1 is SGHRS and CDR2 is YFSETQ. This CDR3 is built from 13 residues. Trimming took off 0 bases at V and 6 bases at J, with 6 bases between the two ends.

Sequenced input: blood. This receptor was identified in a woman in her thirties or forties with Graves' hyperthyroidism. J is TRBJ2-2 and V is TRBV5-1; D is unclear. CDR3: CASSLASAGELFF. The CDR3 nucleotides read TGCGCCAGCAGCTTGGCGAGCGCCGGGGAGCTGTTTTTT.